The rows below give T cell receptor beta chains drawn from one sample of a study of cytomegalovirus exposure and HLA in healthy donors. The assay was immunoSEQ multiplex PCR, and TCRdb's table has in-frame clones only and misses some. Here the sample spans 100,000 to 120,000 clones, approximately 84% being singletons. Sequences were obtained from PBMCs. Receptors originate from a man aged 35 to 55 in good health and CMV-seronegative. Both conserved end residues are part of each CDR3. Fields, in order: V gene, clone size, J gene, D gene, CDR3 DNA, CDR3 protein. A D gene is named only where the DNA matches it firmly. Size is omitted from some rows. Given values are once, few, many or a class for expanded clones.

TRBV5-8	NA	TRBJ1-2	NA	TGTGCCAGCCCACGGTCGGGGGTGAATCATGGCTACACCTTC	CASPRSGVNHGYTF
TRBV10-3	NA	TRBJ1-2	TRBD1	TGTGCCATCAGGGAGAACAGGGGTGAGAAGGGCGATGGCTACACCTTC	CAIRENRGEKGDGYTF
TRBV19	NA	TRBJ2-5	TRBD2	TGTGCCAGTAGTGTTCGCGGGGGGGCCGGGGCGGGAGAGACCCAGTACTTC	CASSVRGGAGAGETQYF
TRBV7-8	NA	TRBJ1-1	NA	TGTGCCAGCAGCTTTCAGGGTACTGAAGCTTTCTTT	CASSFQGTEAFF
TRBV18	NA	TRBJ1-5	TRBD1	TGTGCCAGCTCGCAACAGGGGCAGCCCCAGCATTTT	CASSQQGQPQHF
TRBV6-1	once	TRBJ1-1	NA	TGTGCCAGCAGTGAACCCTTCCCGATCAGGAACACTGAAGCTTTCTTT	CASSEPFPIRNTEAFF
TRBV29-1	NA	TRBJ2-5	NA	TGCAGCGTTGACAGGGCCGTTCAAGAGACCCAGTACTTC	CSVDRAVQETQYF
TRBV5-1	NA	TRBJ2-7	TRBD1	TGCGCCAGCAGCTGGACAGGGGGCCCCTACGAGCAGTACTTC	CASSWTGGPYEQYF
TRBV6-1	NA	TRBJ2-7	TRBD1	TGTGCCAGCAGTGAACCAGGACAGGGCTCCTACGAGCAGTACTTC	CASSEPGQGSYEQYF
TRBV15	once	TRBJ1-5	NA	TGTGCCACCAGCAGAGATCGGAGCAATCAGCCCCAGCATTTT	CATSRDRSNQPQHF
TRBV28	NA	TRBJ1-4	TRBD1	TGTGCCAGTATCCCCCTCGGACAGGGCCCTGAAAAACTGTTTTTT	CASIPLGQGPEKLFF
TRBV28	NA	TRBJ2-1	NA	TGTGCCAGCAGTTCCATAGGGGTGACCTACAATGAGCAGTTCTTC	CASSSIGVTYNEQFF
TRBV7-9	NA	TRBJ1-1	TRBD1	TGTGCCAGCAGCCACAACAGGGGGCGCGACACTGAAGCTTTCTTT	CASSHNRGRDTEAFF
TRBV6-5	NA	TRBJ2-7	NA	TGTGCCAGCAGTATTGACGACAGGATCTTCAACGAGCAGTACTTC	CASSIDDRIFNEQYF
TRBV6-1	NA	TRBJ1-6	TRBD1	TGTGCCAGCAGTGGGGACAGGGGTAATTCACCCCTCCACTTT	CASSGDRGNSPLHF
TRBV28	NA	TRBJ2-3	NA	TGTGCCAGCAGTTTTGCGGCCCCAGATACGCAGTATTTT	CASSFAAPDTQYF
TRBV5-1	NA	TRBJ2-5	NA	TGCGCCAGCAGCTTGGACAGGTTGCGCGAGACCCAGTACTTC	CASSLDRLRETQYF
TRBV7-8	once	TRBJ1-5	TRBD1	TGTGCCAGCAGCCCCGGACAGGGAGTGGGTCAGCCCCAGCATTTT	CASSPGQGVGQPQHF
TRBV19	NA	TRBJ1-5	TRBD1	TGTGCCAGTAGTATAGAAGCGGACAGGGGCACATATAGCAATCAGCCCCAGCATTTT	CASSIEADRGTYSNQPQHF
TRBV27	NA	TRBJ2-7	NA	TGTGCCAGCAGTATAAAGACAGGCCCCTACGAGCAGTACTTC	CASSIKTGPYEQYF
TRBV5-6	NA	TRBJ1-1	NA	TGTGCCAGCAGCTTTTTGGACAGAAATGAAGCTTTCTTT	CASSFLDRNEAFF
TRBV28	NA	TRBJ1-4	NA	TGTGCCAGCCTAGCGGATAGGGTTCGCGAAAAACTGTTTTTT	CASLADRVREKLFF
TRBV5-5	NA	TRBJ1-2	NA	TGTGCCAGCAGCTCTGACACCGATGCTAACTATGGCTACACCTTC	CASSSDTDANYGYTF
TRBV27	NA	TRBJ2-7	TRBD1	TGTGCCAGCAGTTTCTCGACAGGGGAAAGCTCCTACGAGCAGTACTTC	CASSFSTGESSYEQYF
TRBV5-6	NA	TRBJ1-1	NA	TGTGCCAGCAGCTTGACTGCGAACACTGAAGCTTTCTTT	CASSLTANTEAFF
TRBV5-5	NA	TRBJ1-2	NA	TGTGCCAGCAGCTCCAGGGTAAACTATGGCTACACCTTC	CASSSRVNYGYTF
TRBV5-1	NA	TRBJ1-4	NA	TGCGCCAGCAGCTTCGGGGGTTCGGCTAATGAAAAACTGTTTTTT	CASSFGGSANEKLFF
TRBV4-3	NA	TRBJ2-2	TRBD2	TGCGCCAGCAGCCATTTGGGACTAGCGGGGGTAGTAGGGGAGCTGTTTTTT	CASSHLGLAGVVGELFF
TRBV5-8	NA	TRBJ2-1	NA	TGTGCCAGCAGCCCCCCTCCCGGACTGGCCGACAATGAGCAGTTCTTC	CASSPPPGLADNEQFF
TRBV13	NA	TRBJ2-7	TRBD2	TGTGCCAGCAGCCCTCCCCCTGGGATAGCGGGGGGAAAAGGGCTTTTTTACGAGCAGTACTTC	CASSPPPGIAGGKGLFYEQYF
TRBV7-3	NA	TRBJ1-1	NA	TGTGCCAGCAGCGCCCTCGGGGGGCGTGATTCAGCTGAAGCTTTCTTT	CASSALGGRDSAEAFF
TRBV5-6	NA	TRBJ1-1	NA	TGTGCCAGCAGCTCGGTTCTTTTGGGACACGACACTGAAGCTTTCTTT	CASSSVLLGHDTEAFF
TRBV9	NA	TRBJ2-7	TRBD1	TGTGCCAGCAGCGTAGGGGACAGTCGGTTTTCGGGAACCTACGAGCAGTACTTC	CASSVGDSRFSGTYEQYF
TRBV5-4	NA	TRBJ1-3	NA	TGTGCCAGCAGCTTGTACAGGGGAAACACCATATATTTT	CASSLYRGNTIYF
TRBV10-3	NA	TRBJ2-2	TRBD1	TGTGCCATCAGTGAGTCGACCCAGACAGGGGCCACCGGGGAGCTGTTTTTT	CAISESTQTGATGELFF
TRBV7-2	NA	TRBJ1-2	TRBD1	TGTGCCAGCAGCTTAGGGGGACAGGGTTATGGCTACACCTTC	CASSLGGQGYGYTF
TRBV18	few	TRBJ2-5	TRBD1	TGTGCCAGCTCACCGACAGGGGCTGGAGAGACCCAGTACTTC	CASSPTGAGETQYF
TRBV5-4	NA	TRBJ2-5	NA	TGTGCCAGCAGCCCGGGGCGGCGGGGAAACCAAGAGACCCAGTACTTC	CASSPGRRGNQETQYF
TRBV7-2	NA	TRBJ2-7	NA	TGTGCCAGCAGCCTCCGGGGGGCGAAGATAGGCGAGCAGTACTTC	CASSLRGAKIGEQYF
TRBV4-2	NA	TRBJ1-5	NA	TGTGCCAGCAGCCAAGGGAACAGGGTCAATCAGCCCCAGCATTTT	CASSQGNRVNQPQHF
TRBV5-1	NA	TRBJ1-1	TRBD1	TGCGCCACCATGACCGGGACAGGGAACACTGAAGCTTTCTTT	CATMTGTGNTEAFF
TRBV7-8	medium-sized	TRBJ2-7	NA	TGTGCCAGCAGCTCGAAGAACAGGACCCACGAGCAGTACTTC	CASSSKNRTHEQYF
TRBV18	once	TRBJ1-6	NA	TGTGCCAGCTCACTGGAGGACGGGAGTTCACCCCTCCACTTT	CASSLEDGSSPLHF
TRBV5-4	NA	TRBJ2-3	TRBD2	TGTGCCAGCAGTTTGGCCCCTAGCGGGGCAGATACGCAGTATTTT	CASSLAPSGADTQYF
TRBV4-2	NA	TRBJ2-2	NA	TGTGCCAGCAGCCAAGGGGCGCTCACCGGGGAGCTGTTTTTT	CASSQGALTGELFF
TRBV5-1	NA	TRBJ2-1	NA	TGCGCCAGCAGCTTGACACCAGGTTCCTACAATGAGCAGTTCTTC	CASSLTPGSYNEQFF
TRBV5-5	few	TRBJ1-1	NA	TGTGCCAGCAGCTCCGGACCCGGGGCTGAAGCTTTCTTT	CASSSGPGAEAFF
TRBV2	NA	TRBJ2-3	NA	TGTGCCAGCAGGCTTAGAGATACGCAGTATTTT	CASRLRDTQYF
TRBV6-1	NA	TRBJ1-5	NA	TGTGCCATAAAACAGGGCGGAGATAGCAATCAGCCCCAGCATTTT	CAIKQGGDSNQPQHF
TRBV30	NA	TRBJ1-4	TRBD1	TGTGCCTGGAGTACCCCGACAGGGCCGAATGAAAAACTGTTTTTT	CAWSTPTGPNEKLFF
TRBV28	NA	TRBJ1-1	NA	TGTGCCAGCAGAGGGGCAGAGAACACTGAAGCTTTCTTT	CASRGAENTEAFF
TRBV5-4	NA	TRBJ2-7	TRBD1	TGTGCCAGCAGCGGGACAGGCGCGACTACCTACGAGCAGTACTTC	CASSGTGATTYEQYF
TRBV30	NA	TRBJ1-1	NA	TGTGCCTGGAGTCAGGACAGCCTTAACACTGAAGCTTTCTTT	CAWSQDSLNTEAFF
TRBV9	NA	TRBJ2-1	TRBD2	TGTGCCAGCAGCGTCACTAGCGGGGGACAATACAATGAGCAGTTCTTC	CASSVTSGGQYNEQFF
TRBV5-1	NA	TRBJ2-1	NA	TGCGCCAGCAGCAACGGACAGCTCTACAATGAGCAGTTCTTC	CASSNGQLYNEQFF